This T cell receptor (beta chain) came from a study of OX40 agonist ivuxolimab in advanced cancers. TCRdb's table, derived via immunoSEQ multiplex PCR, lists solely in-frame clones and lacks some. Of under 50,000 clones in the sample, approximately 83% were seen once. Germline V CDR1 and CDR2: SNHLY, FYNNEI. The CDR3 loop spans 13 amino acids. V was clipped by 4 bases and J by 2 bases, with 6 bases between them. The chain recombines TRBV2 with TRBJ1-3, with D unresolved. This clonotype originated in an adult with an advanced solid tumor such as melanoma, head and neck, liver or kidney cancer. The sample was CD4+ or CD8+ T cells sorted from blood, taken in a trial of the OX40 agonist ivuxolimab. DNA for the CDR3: TGTGCCAGCAGTGTGGAGGCTGGAAACACCATATATTTT. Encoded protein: CASSVEAGNTIYF. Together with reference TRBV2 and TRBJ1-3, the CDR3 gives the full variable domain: EPEVTQTPSHQVTQMGQEVILRCVPISNHLYFYWYRQILGQKVEFLVSFYNNEISEKSEIFDDQFSVERPDGSNFTLKIRSTKLEDSAMYFCASSVEAGNTIYFGEGSWLTVV.